A single sample gave rise to the 30 T cell receptor beta chains below, sequenced in a study of shared clonotypes between healthy human individuals. Sequencing used immunoSEQ multiplex PCR; TCRdb keeps in-frame clones, though not all of them. This sample has 2.5 million or so clones, with roughly nine tenths found just once. The specimen was naive CD4+ T cells sorted from blood. As for subset: CD45RA+ positively selected. The receptors come from a young man in good health.

This chain joins TRBV6-1 and TRBJ1-1; D uncertain. The CDR3 length is 14 residues. From germline, CDR1 is MNHNS and CDR2 SASEGT. Trimming pared 2 bases from V and 4 bases from J, leaving 11 bases between. CDR3 sequence reads: CASSENGQGTEAFF. The CDR3 nucleotides are TGTGCCAGCAGTGAAAACGGTCAAGGCACTGAAGCTTTCTTT.

V is TRBV11-2 and J is TRBJ1-2; D unresolved. Trimming removed 5 bases from V and 6 bases from J, with 16 bases in between. The length of the CDR3 is 14 residues. Germline V lookup: CDR1 SGHAT, CDR2 FQNNGV. CDR3 sequence: CASSPTFFYHGYTF. The CDR3 DNA sequence: TGTGCCAGCAGCCCGACGTTTTTTTACCATGGCTACACCTTC.

This clone has a single count. The CDR3 DNA sequence: TGTGCCAGCTCACCACCCGTTAGGGGGACCCTCCAAGAGACCCAGTACTTC. Translated: CASSPPVRGTLQETQYF. This chain connects TRBV18 to TRBJ2-5; D is perhaps TRBD1 (6 bases). CDR1 is KGHSH and CDR2 is LQKENI in the germline V gene. V lost 0 bases and J 1 base, leaving 15 bases between the germline ends. The CDR3 spans 17 residues.

A note on this clone: Compared with germline, one end of the junction differs, possibly owing to a read error. This specimen includes other DNA sequences encoding the same CDR3. The J gene is TRBJ2-2, the V gene TRBV6-1; D possibly matches TRBD1 or TRBD2 (5 bases each). Germline CDR1 and CDR2: MNHNS and SASEGT. The CDR3 is 15 amino acids. The CDR3 DNA reads TGTGCCAGCAGCGAAGGGACGCTGAACACCGGGGAGCTGTTTTTT. The encoded protein is CASSEGTLNTGELFF.

In regard to this clone: Additional DNA sequences in this sample encode the identical CDR3. The V and J genes are TRBV20-1 and TRBJ2-5; no firm D call. Germline V CDR1 and CDR2: DFQATT, SNEGSKA (reference sequence). The CDR3 is 11 residues long. V lost 4 bases, J lost 2 bases, and 5 bases lay in between. CDR3: CSAILQETQYF. The CDR3 DNA reads as TGCAGTGCTATTCTACAAGAGACCCAGTACTTC.

The sample holds a few counts of this clone. The rearrangement links TRBV11-2 to TRBJ2-2; 7 nucleotides agree with TRBD1. Germline CDR1 is SGHAT and CDR2 is FQNNGV. The trim removed 1 base at V and 5 bases at J, leaving 7 bases unmatched. The CDR3 is 16 amino acids. The CDR3 nucleotides read TGTGCCAGCAGCTTAGGAGACAGGGTGGGAACCGGGGAGCTGTTTTTT. Amino acid sequence: CASSLGDRVGTGELFF.

This chain uses TRBV5-1 with TRBJ2-2; D might be TRBD1 (5 bases). Germline loops: CDR1 SGHRS, CDR2 YFSETQ. The V end lost 2 bases, the J end lost 0 bases, and 11 bases lay between the germline ends. CDR3 length equals 16 residues. This chain's CDR3 is CASSFMDMANTGELFF. The CDR3 DNA follows: TGCGCCAGCAGCTTCATGGACATGGCGAACACCGGGGAGCTGTTTTTT.

On this clone: The junction differs from germline at one of its ends, possibly a read error. This chain joins TRBV7-7 and TRBJ2-5; D is possibly TRBD1 or TRBD2 (5 bases each). CDR1 is SSHAT, CDR2 FNYEAQ, per germline (reference sequence). There are 15 residues in the CDR3. CDR3 nucleotides: TGTGCTAGCAGCTTAGGGAGTGGGCAGGGCGAGACCCAGTACTTC. Translated, it gives CASSLGSGQGETQYF.

The chain joins TRBV5-1 to TRBJ2-1; 11 positions agree with TRBD1. The length of the CDR3 is 15 residues. Germline loops: CDR1 SGHRS, CDR2 YFSETQ. V shed 2 bases, J shed 5 bases, and the junction held 3 bases outside the gene matches. The CDR3 region has the DNA TGCGCCAGCAGCTTAGGACAGGGGGCCGACAATGAGCAGTTCTTC. Encoded protein: CASSLGQGADNEQFF.

The chain has TRBV18 and TRBJ2-3; TRBD2 might be the D (7 bases). V dropped 5 bases and J dropped 1 base, with 16 bases sitting between them. Germline loops: CDR1 KGHSH, CDR2 LQKENI. CDR3 length: 16 amino acids. The CDR3 DNA is TGTGCCAGCTCATCCTTTCGCGGGGGCGGCACAGATACGCAGTATTTT. Protein product: CASSSFRGGGTDTQYF.

This clone was observed a few times. J is TRBJ2-3 and V is TRBV19; D remains ambiguous. The germline V gene encodes CDR1 LNHDA and CDR2 SQIVND (reference sequence). CDR3 size: 13 residues. The germline V and J ends were trimmed by 7 bases and 3 bases, with 11 bases remaining between them. The CDR3 protein is CASTNFPTDTQYF. The CDR3, as DNA: TGTGCCAGTACCAACTTCCCTACAGATACGCAGTATTTT.

V and J are TRBV2 and TRBJ1-4; 11 bases are a match to TRBD1. The CDR3 is 17 residues long. The J segment lost 1 base and the V segment lost 5 bases, leaving 6 bases of the junction unmatched. Germline-derived CDR1 and CDR2 are SNHLY and FYNNEI. The chain's CDR3 is CASSRTGGRLTNEKLFF. CDR3 coding DNA: TGTGCCAGCAGTAGGACAGGGGGCAGATTAACTAATGAAAAACTGTTTTTT.

The chain combines TRBV7-2 with TRBJ1-4, with 10 bases fitting TRBD1. This CDR3 is built from 15 residues. V dropped 5 bases and J dropped 11; count of bases not matched to a gene: 11. The germline V gene encodes CDR1 SGHTA and CDR2 FQGNSA. The CDR3 DNA sequence: TGTGCCAGCAGCCGTACCGGGACAGGGGTTTTGAAACTGTTTTTT. Its translation: CASSRTGTGVLKLFF. The variable domain in full, with the rest retrieved from reference TRBV7-2 and TRBJ1-4, is GAGVSQSPSNKVTEKGKDVELRCDPISGHTALYWYRQSLGQGLEFLIYFQGNSAPDKSGLPSDRFSAERTGGSVSTLTIQRTQQEDSAVYLCASSRTGTGVLKLFFGSGTQLSVL.

V usage is TRBV5-1 and J usage is TRBJ2-2; 7 bases are a match to TRBD1. The CDR3 covers 13 residues. J was trimmed by 7 bases and V by 3 bases; bases with no gene match: 3. Germline loops: CDR1 SGHRS, CDR2 YFSETQ. In nucleotides, the CDR3 is TGCGCCAGCAGCTCACAGGGGAGCGGGGAGCTGTTTTTT. The encoded protein is CASSSQGSGELFF. The full variable domain, rest sourced from reference TRBV5-1 and TRBJ2-2, is KAGVTQTPRYLIKTRGQQVTLSCSPISGHRSVSWYQQTPGQGLQFLFEYFSETQRNKGNFPGRFSGRQFSNSRSEMNVSTLELGDSALYLCASSSQGSGELFFGEGSRLTVL.

This clone was seen a single time. The V and J genes are TRBV28 and TRBJ1-5; 8 bases agree with TRBD1. The V and J ends lost 5 bases and 4 bases, in that order; junction bases with no gene match: 7. The CDR3 totals 15 residues. Germline lookup yields CDR1 MDHEN and CDR2 SYDVKM. CDR3 in amino acids: CASSIDRGWNQPQHF. DNA for the CDR3: TGTGCCAGCAGTATTGACAGGGGTTGGAATCAGCCCCAGCATTTT.

The chain is built from TRBV4-3 and TRBJ2-7, with 8 bases that match TRBD1. The V gene's germline CDR1 is LGHNA and CDR2 YSLEER. J lost 0 bases, V lost 0 bases, and 4 bases had no gene match. The CDR3 loop spans 16 amino acids. The CDR3 region has the DNA TGCGCCAGCAGCCAAGAGAACAGGGGGGCCTCCTACGAGCAGTACTTC. Translated, it gives CASSQENRGASYEQYF.

This chain uses TRBV10-3 with TRBJ1-3; tentatively, D is TRBD1 (6 bases). The germline V gene encodes CDR1 ENHRY and CDR2 SYGVKD. The CDR3 loop spans 14 amino acids. Between the trimmed V and J ends, which lost 2 bases and 4 bases, there was a span of 9 bases. The CDR3 region has the DNA TGTGCCATCAGTGAGAGGGACAAGGGAAACACCATATATTTT. This translates into CAISERDKGNTIYF.

The chain carries TRBV5-1 and TRBJ2-3; possible D gene TRBD2, 5 bases. From germline, CDR1 is SGHRS and CDR2 YFSETQ. This CDR3 spans 15 amino acids. Trimming pared 0 bases from V and 6 bases from J, leaving 14 bases between. The CDR3 nucleotides are TGCGCCAGCAGCTTGGGAGGAGGCTTCCCGGATACGCAGTATTTT. This sequence encodes CASSLGGGFPDTQYF. Looking up the rest from reference TRBV5-1 and TRBJ2-3 gives the full variable domain: KAGVTQTPRYLIKTRGQQVTLSCSPISGHRSVSWYQQTPGQGLQFLFEYFSETQRNKGNFPGRFSGRQFSNSRSEMNVSTLELGDSALYLCASSLGGGFPDTQYFGPGTRLTVL.

The chain employs TRBV6-5 and TRBJ1-2, with TRBD1 as a possible D gene (6 bases). Germline assignment: CDR1 MNHEY and CDR2 SVGAGI. CDR3 length equals 15 residues. The V end was cut by 5 bases, the J end by 8 bases, with 21 bases between. The CDR3 sequence is CASSPSTLGGRGYTF. The CDR3 DNA reads as TGTGCCAGCAGTCCCTCGACATTAGGGGGGAGGGGCTACACCTTC.

The chain links TRBV10-3 to TRBJ1-3; 7 positions agree with TRBD1. V dropped 6 bases and J dropped 5; count of bases not matched to a gene: 10. Germline-derived CDR1 and CDR2 are ENHRY and SYGVKD. The CDR3 extends over 15 amino acids. The DNA for the CDR3 is TGTGCCATCAGACCGGGACAGCAAACTCGAAACACCATATATTTT. Amino acids: CAIRPGQQTRNTIYF.

About this clone itself: This specimen includes other DNA sequences encoding the same CDR3. This rearrangement joins TRBV5-6 to TRBJ2-7; TRBD1 might be the D (5 bases). The CDR3 totals 13 residues. The ends were cut back, 2 bases at V and 2 bases at J, with 8 bases in the middle. Germline V lookup: CDR1 SGHDT, CDR2 YYEEEE. The CDR3 DNA follows: TGTGCCAGCAGCTTTACAGGAACCTACGAGCAGTACTTC. It yields the protein CASSFTGTYEQYF.

The chain employs TRBV6-1 and TRBJ2-3, with D perhaps given as TRBD1 or TRBD2 (5 bases each). This CDR3 region has 15 residues. Per the germline V gene, CDR1 is MNHNS and CDR2 is SASEGT. V gave up 10 bases and J gave up 3 bases, with 20 bases separating them. The CDR3 DNA reads TGTGCCACTCGGGGCGCCAGGCTGATAACAGATACGCAGTATTTT. Its translation: CATRGARLITDTQYF.

This clone has just one count. This chain joins TRBV7-2 and TRBJ2-7; weak D call: TRBD2 (5 bases). CDR1 SGHTA and CDR2 FQGNSA come from the germline V gene. The CDR3 totals 13 residues. Trimming shortened V by 3 bases and J by 5 bases, and 11 bases separated the two germline ends. The CDR3 region has the DNA TGTGCCAGCAGCTTTTTGCCTAGCCACGAGCAGTACTTC. The encoded protein is CASSFLPSHEQYF.

V gene TRBV10-1 combines with J gene TRBJ2-7, with D perhaps TRBD1 (5 bases). V was shortened by 3 bases and J by 5 bases, with 20 bases between the two germline ends. Germline V gene data show CDR1 as WNHNN and CDR2 as SYGVQD (reference sequence). The CDR3 loop spans 16 amino acids. The CDR3 spells CASSEGHRLSIDEQYF. CDR3 in DNA: TGCGCCAGCAGTGAAGGACATAGGCTAAGTATCGACGAGCAGTACTTC.

The CDR3 reads CASSLRRESSPLHF. CDR3 in DNA: TGTGCCAGCAGTCTCCGGAGGGAGAGTTCACCCCTCCACTTT. The rearrangement uses TRBV2 and TRBJ1-6; D call uncertain. The CDR3 has 14 amino acids. The germline V gene encodes CDR1 SNHLY and CDR2 FYNNEI. V was pared by 5 bases and J by 9 bases, with 14 bases between.

V is TRBV5-5 and J is TRBJ2-3; 10 bases are a match to TRBD1. J lost 6 bases, V lost 2 bases, and 3 bases had no gene match. CDR1 is SGHKS and CDR2 is YYEKEE in the germline V gene (reference sequence). CDR3 size: 14 residues. For the CDR3, the DNA is TGTGCCAGCAGCTTCGACAGGGGGCGTGATACGCAGTATTTT. Protein: CASSFDRGRDTQYF.

J is TRBJ2-7 and V is TRBV10-2, with D possibly being TRBD2 (5 bases). Trimming stripped 10 bases from V and 0 bases from J, with 13 bases between. Per germline, CDR1 WSHSY and CDR2 SAAADI. CDR3 length: 13 residues. CDR3 nucleotides: TGCGCCATCAAGGACGGGAACTCCTACGAGCAGTACTTC. As protein: CAIKDGNSYEQYF.

CDR3 sequence (DNA): TGTGCCAGCTCACCACCAATCGGGACTACCTACAATGAGCAGTTCTTC. Translating gives CASSPPIGTTYNEQFF. The chain is built from TRBV18 and TRBJ2-1; 7 nucleotides agree with TRBD2. V gave up 0 bases and J gave up 2 bases; unmatched junction bases: 4. This CDR3 spans 16 amino acids. Germline CDR1 KGHSH, CDR2 LQKENI.

The J gene is TRBJ2-7, the V gene TRBV5-4; D is undetermined. The CDR3 extends over 15 amino acids. Germline V lookup: CDR1 SGHNT, CDR2 YYREEE (reference sequence). The V gene lost 4 bases and the J gene lost 7 bases, with 21 bases spanning the gap. In DNA form, the CDR3 reads TGTGCCAGCAGCGTGGACCTTACCACTCCTACGGAGCAGTACTTC. Its translation is CASSVDLTTPTEQYF.

The gene calls are TRBV7-9 and TRBJ2-2; a weak D match, TRBD2 (7 bases). Deletions cut 5 bases from V and 3 bases from J, with 13 bases between. CDR1 SEHNR and CDR2 FQNEAQ come from the germline V gene (reference sequence). The CDR3 spans 15 residues. The CDR3 coding sequence is TGTGCCAGCAGCCTCGGGCGGGGGCACACCGGGGAGCTGTTTTTT. Protein: CASSLGRGHTGELFF.